Listed here is a single T cell receptor beta chain. Antigen specificity is unknown. The data originate from a study of siplizumab effects on memory and regulatory T cells. General observations from the study: Proliferating CD4+ or CD8+ clones, roughly 80-95% of them, lacked an assignable naive or memory phenotype.

Assays were performed on approximately 1.1 x 10^5 TCR templates per sample. Clones were sequenced by immunoSEQ multiplex PCR, and TCRdb holds only the in-frame ones, with some missing. In the table there are roughly 26,000 clones, approximately 80% of which are singletons. The CDR3 spans 13 residues. The V end was cut by 3 bases, the J end by 6 bases, with 11 bases between. Germline assignment: CDR1 KGHSH and CDR2 LQKENI. The receptor's source is a human donor in good health. This chain uses TRBV18 with TRBJ2-5, with D perhaps TRBD1 (6 bases). Sequenced input: memory CD4+ T cells sorted from blood. CDR3: CASSPSRGQTQYF. CDR3 sequence (DNA): TGTGCCAGCTCACCTAGCAGGGGACAGACCCAGTACTTC.